This T cell receptor beta chain was documented in a study of Tregs in tolerant kidney transplant recipients. Study in general: Mixed chimerism was transient after nonmyeloablative marrow transplants from related graft donors. Broader study findings: Tolerant patients' donor-specific Tregs expanded beyond overall Tregs, suggesting antigen-driven growth. Biological reproducibility was not directly addressed, but technical replication error appeared minimal.

Before regulatory T cell sorting, thawed PBMCs rested overnight at 37°C in approximately 200 IU/ml IL-2. Sequencing was performed with immunoSEQ multiplex PCR; in TCRdb, only in-frame clones are kept and a portion is missing. The top ten clones hold 0.3% to 0.4% of a sample with 62,000 or so clones, under 98% of them seen once. The V gene lost 5 bases and the J gene lost 6 bases, with 13 bases spanning the gap. The CDR3 covers 14 residues. The germline V gene encodes CDR1 SNHLY and CDR2 FYNNEI. Points on this clone: As yet, its antigen is unknown.

The clonotype originates from a human donor who received a combined kidney and bone marrow transplant. V gene TRBV2 combines with J gene TRBJ2-2, with a weak D call TRBD1 (5 bases). The source material was Tregs from blood, sampled before the transplant. The CDR3 loop is CASSLLQGAGELFF. The CDR3 DNA follows: TGTGCCAGCAGTCTCCTTCAGGGCGCCGGGGAGCTGTTTTTT.